These 23 T cell receptor beta chains originate from one sample sequenced in a study of human T cells and chemical hapten exposure (dated by TCRdb to the early 2020s). In light of the paper, this sample's time point label describes: patch test 3, about 24 weeks after DPC sensitization. This sample's treatment or condition label indicates: therapeutic diphenylcyclopropenone sensitization with weekly scalp DPC. Receptors were amplified or captured by RACE. Sequenced on a NextSeq 500. TCRdb redid the processing of the public reads, applying fastp at Q25 and MiXCR, and retained in-frame beta chains. Rows with a matching CDR3 protein are joined into one entry that keeps the most common DNA and genes. The sample includes 55,000 to 75,000 distinct CDR3 sequences, with under 15% observed a single time. Together, the top ten hold about 2.4% of the sample. Source: whole blood, taken in connection with sensitization to the hapten diphenylcyclopropenone (DPC). Every receptor here comes from a man in his thirties or forties with alopecia areata. Some clones in this sample may be carry-over from other donors' samples.

This clonotype has more than one count but fewer than ten. The chain joins TRBV25-1 to TRBJ2-7; a possible D gene is TRBD1 (5 bases). The CDR3 is made up of 11 amino acids. Trimming took 4 bases from V and 6 from J, leaving 7 bases between them. The germline V gene encodes CDR1 MGHDK and CDR2 SYGVNS. Here the CDR3 DNA reads TGTGCCAGCAGTGCAGGGTTCGAGCAGTACTTC. Its translation: CASSAGFEQYF.

This clonotype was counted many times. This chain joins TRBV20-1 and TRBJ2-1, with 16 bases aligning to TRBD2. Germline CDR1 is DFQATT and CDR2 is SNEGSKA (reference sequence). The J segment lost 5 bases and the V segment lost 2 bases, leaving 6 bases of the junction unmatched. The CDR3 contains 17 residues. The DNA of the CDR3 is TGCAGTGCTAGACCTGCGGGGACTAGCGGGGGGGACAATGAGCAGTTCTTC. It specifies CSARPAGTSGGDNEQFF.

The rearrangement joins TRBV28 to TRBJ2-1; D is undetermined. The germline V and J ends were trimmed by 7 bases and 2 bases, with 9 bases remaining between them. Germline loops: CDR1 MDHEN, CDR2 SYDVKM. The CDR3 has 13 amino acids. Written as DNA, the CDR3 is TGTGCCAGCACCCCGCCAGCCTACAATGAGCAGTTCTTC. This encodes CASTPPAYNEQFF.

The J gene is TRBJ1-1, the V gene TRBV5-1; D may be TRBD1 (6 bases). This CDR3 has 17 amino acids. Per germline, CDR1 SGHRS and CDR2 YFSETQ. V lost 2 bases, J lost 1 base, and 18 bases lay in between. DNA of the CDR3: TGCGCCAGCAGCTTAAGGGATCAGGGGTATGGGAACACTGAAGCTTTCTTT. This codes for CASSLRDQGYGNTEAFF.

The table lists this clonotype with many counts. The J gene is TRBJ1-5, the V gene TRBV12-3 or TRBV12-4, with unresolved D. The CDR3 has 15 residues. With 1 base removed from V and 9 bases from J, the gap between germline ends came to 16 bases. CDR3 coding DNA: TGTGCCAGCAGTTTAGGCGCTACAGTGACCGGGCCCCAGCATTTT. Its translation: CASSLGATVTGPQHF.

This clonotype was observed many times. This chain connects TRBV12-3 or TRBV12-4 to TRBJ2-2; perhaps TRBD1 as D (5 bases). The CDR3 sequence is 13 residues long. Trimming cost V 8 bases and J 1 base, with 8 bases left between them. The CDR3 reads CASHDRNTGELFF. DNA of the CDR3: TGTGCCAGCCATGACAGGAACACCGGGGAGCTGTTTTTT.

This clonotype was recorded a few times. This sequence joins TRBV29-1 and TRBJ2-1; 13 nucleotides match TRBD2. V lost 1 base to trimming and J lost 0 bases; unmatched junction nucleotides: 6. Germline values: CDR1 SQVTM, CDR2 ANQGSEA. The CDR3 has 18 amino acids. CDR3 amino acids: CSVEGLAGGRFSYNEQFF. Written as DNA, the CDR3 is TGCAGCGTTGAAGGACTAGCGGGGGGTCGATTCTCCTACAATGAGCAGTTCTTC.

This clonotype was counted ten times or more. CDR3 DNA sequence: TGTGCCAGCTCGACGCGCGGCGTTCTTAACGAGCAGTACTTC. It specifies CASSTRGVLNEQYF. This chain uses TRBV19 with TRBJ2-7; D is uncertain. Germline CDR1 reads LNHDA; CDR2 reads SQIVND (reference sequence). Trimming cost V 9 bases and J 5 bases, with 20 bases left between them. The CDR3 consists of 14 residues. The variable domain in full, completed from reference TRBV19 and TRBJ2-7, reads DGGITQSPKYLFRKEGQNVTLSCEQNLNHDAMYWYRQDPGQGLRLIYYSQIVNDFQKGDIAEGYSVSREKKESFPLTVTSAQKNPTAFYLCASSTRGVLNEQYFGPGTRLTVT.

In this sample, this clonotype turned up a few times. The germline gene is not matched at one end of the junction; a read error may be the cause. The CDR3, as DNA: TGCGCCAGCAGTCAAGTACGACAGGGGGATGAAAAACTGTTTTTT. This gives the protein CASSQVRQGDEKLFF. The chain has TRBV4-3 and TRBJ1-4; TRBD1 aligns across 9 bases. The CDR3 is made up of 15 amino acids. Per germline, CDR1 LGHNA and CDR2 YSLEER.

This clonotype was observed a handful of times. J is TRBJ1-4 and V is TRBV12-3 or TRBV12-4; D remains ambiguous. V lost 2 bases, J lost 2 bases, and 18 bases lay in between. The CDR3 is 18 residues long. The DNA of the CDR3 is TGTGCCAGCAGTTTATCAGGACCATCCGCCTCCACTAATGAAAAACTGTTTTTT. Translated, it gives CASSLSGPSASTNEKLFF.

The table lists this clonotype with many counts. J is TRBJ2-1 and V is TRBV11-2, with D perhaps matching TRBD2 (5 bases). The CDR3 consists of 17 residues. The germline gives CDR1 SGHAT, CDR2 FQNNGV. The V and J ends lost 2 bases and 0 bases respectively, with 14 bases between them. The CDR3 is CASSLSLGTSSYNEQFF. As DNA, the CDR3 is TGTGCCAGCAGCTTAAGTTTGGGCACTAGCTCCTACAATGAGCAGTTCTTC.

A few counts support this clonotype. This chain uses TRBV7-8 with TRBJ1-3; no clear D gene. The CDR3 contains 16 residues. Trimming cost V 0 bases and J 6 bases, with 15 bases left between them. From germline, CDR1 is SGHVS and CDR2 FQNEAQ. The CDR3 is CASSLAFVGAENTIYF. The CDR3 nucleotides read TGTGCCAGCAGCTTAGCCTTTGTGGGTGCTGAAAACACCATATATTTT.

The table lists this clonotype with a few counts. This chain connects TRBV2 to TRBJ2-7; D is possibly TRBD1 (5 bases). This CDR3 is built from 13 residues. Trimming stripped 6 bases from V and 12 bases from J, with 21 bases between. The V gene's germline CDR1 is SNHLY and CDR2 FYNNEI. CDR3 loop: CASRRGGAFGLYF. CDR3 sequence (DNA): TGTGCCAGCAGGAGAGGTGGGGCTTTCGGGTTGTACTTC.

This chain links TRBV27 with TRBJ2-7, with D possibly matching TRBD2 (5 bases). The length of the CDR3 is 14 residues. The ends were cut back, 7 bases at V and 5 bases at J, with 18 bases in the middle. Germline V gene sequence: CDR1 MNHEY, CDR2 SMNVEV (reference sequence). CDR3 sequence: CASTPGGSSDEQYF. The DNA of the CDR3 is TGTGCCAGCACCCCCGGTGGGAGTTCCGACGAGCAGTACTTC.

This clonotype was seen repeatedly, ten times or more. This chain joins TRBV7-9 and TRBJ2-2; TRBD1 might be the D (6 bases). The V end was cut by 4 bases, the J end by 5 bases, with 14 bases between. The length of the CDR3 is 15 residues. Germline V CDR1 and CDR2: SEHNR, FQNEAQ (reference sequence). CDR3 sequence: CASSSSGTLTGELFF. The CDR3 DNA reads as TGTGCCAGCAGCTCATCCGGGACACTGACCGGGGAGCTGTTTTTT.

V usage is TRBV12-3 or TRBV12-4 and J usage is TRBJ1-2; no clear D gene. This CDR3 contains 14 residues. The V gene lost 3 bases and the J gene lost 4 bases, with 12 bases spanning the gap. The CDR3, as DNA: TGTGCCAGCAGTTTTGAGGCGTTTGTCTATGGCTACACCTTC. Encoded protein: CASSFEAFVYGYTF.

This clonotype showed up many times. V gene TRBV5-6 combines with J gene TRBJ2-2, with D possibly being TRBD1 or TRBD2 (5 bases each). CDR3 size: 16 residues. The germline CDR1 and CDR2 sequences are SGHDT and YYEEEE. V was clipped by 4 bases and J by 5 bases, with 18 bases between them. The CDR3: CASSAGTLTGTGELFF. CDR3 nucleotides: TGTGCCAGCAGCGCCGGGACGTTGACGGGGACCGGGGAGCTGTTTTTT.

The table lists this clonotype with a few counts. V usage is TRBV27 and J usage is TRBJ2-5; D gene unclear. Trimming removed 6 bases at V and 4 bases at J, with 12 bases between. CDR3 length: 13 residues. The germline CDR1 and CDR2 sequences are MNHEY and SMNVEV (reference sequence). CDR3 DNA: TGTGCCAGCAGCCAAGGAATACTAGAGACCCAGTACTTC. Protein product: CASSQGILETQYF.

V usage is TRBV7-9 and J usage is TRBJ1-4; TRBD1 matches 8 bases. Per germline, CDR1 SEHNR and CDR2 FQNEAQ (reference sequence). V lost 1 base to trimming and J lost 0 bases; unmatched junction nucleotides: 7. CDR3 length: 18 residues. The CDR3 DNA is TGTGCCAGCAGCTTAGGACAGGGGAGAGCTCCAACTAATGAAAAACTGTTTTTT. Translating gives CASSLGQGRAPTNEKLFF.

V is TRBV18 and J is TRBJ2-1; weak D call: TRBD2 (6 bases). The length of the CDR3 is 14 residues. V dropped 2 bases and J dropped 4 bases, with 9 bases sitting between them. CDR1 is KGHSH, CDR2 LQKENI, per germline. The CDR3 DNA reads as TGTGCCAGCTCACCAACGGAGGGTTACAATGAGCAGTTCTTC. Amino acid sequence: CASSPTEGYNEQFF.

The V and J genes are TRBV27 and TRBJ2-7; D tentatively fits TRBD1 or TRBD2 (7 bases each). This CDR3 contains 13 residues. Trimming pared 10 bases from V and 9 bases from J, leaving 22 bases between. The V gene's germline CDR1 is MNHEY and CDR2 SMNVEV (reference sequence). Here the CDR3 reads CATGGGALSLQYF. The CDR3 DNA is TGTGCCACAGGGGGGGGCGCATTAAGTTTGCAGTACTTC.

Ten or more counts support this clonotype. J is TRBJ1-5 and V is TRBV7-6; no definite D call. Per the germline V gene, CDR1 is SGHVS and CDR2 is FNYEAQ. The CDR3 has 13 residues. V shed 3 bases and J shed 4 bases, with 7 bases lying between them. The CDR3 DNA is TGTGCCAGCAGCTTTGGGAGGAATCAGCCCCAGCATTTT. It yields the protein CASSFGRNQPQHF.

The table lists this clonotype with a few counts. The rearrangement joins TRBV5-1 to TRBJ2-3; 7 bases are shared with TRBD1. This CDR3 is 14 amino acids long. V trimming: 4 bases; J trimming: 4 bases; junction bases outside the gene matches: 6. The germline gives CDR1 SGHRS, CDR2 YFSETQ. The CDR3 here is CASSPGQAADTQYF. The DNA of the CDR3 is TGCGCCAGCAGCCCCGGACAGGCAGCAGATACGCAGTATTTT.